The T cell receptor (beta chain) under discussion was sequenced for a study of blood T cell repertoires in COVID-19. V was pared by 5 bases and J by 0 bases, with 14 bases between. The germline gives CDR1 MDHEN, CDR2 SYDVKM. The CDR3 spans 16 residues. The authors' processing: Reference gene primer amplification gave estimated nucleated cell counts. Here immunoSEQ multiplex PCR was the method, and the copy in TCRdb shows in-frame clones only, minus some. The V and J calls and clone size come from that table; D and trimming were worked out from the DNA. In the table there are approximately 120,000 clones, over 70% of which are singletons.

The TCR comes from a woman aged 45-60 years with acute or convalescent COVID-19. The chain recombines TRBV28 with TRBJ1-5, with D perhaps TRBD1 (6 bases). The specimen was peripheral blood. DNA for the CDR3: TGTGCCAGCAGTCAAGGGGGACCTTATAGCAATCAGCCCCAGCATTTT. It specifies CASSQGGPYSNQPQHF.